This T cell receptor (beta chain) is from a study of T cells after yellow fever vaccination. Study context: With SMART-Seq v4 Ultra Low Input, the fractions containing low cell numbers were prepared.

This clonotype was detected ten times or more. Overall study results and limits: Sorted memory subsets on day 0 lacked detectable levels of almost all vaccine-responding clonotypes.

This CDR3 is 15 amino acids long. Germline V gives CDR1 DFQATT, CDR2 SNEGSKA (reference sequence). With 6 bases clipped from V and 9 bases from J, the junction kept 14 bases outside the gene matches. MiXCR, run by TCRdb on the 5' RACE reads, gives a single entry per CDR3 protein. The table shows 50,000 to 60,000 distinct CDR3 sequences, with around 5.4% occurring only once. The chain recombines TRBV20-1 with TRBJ2-1; 10 nucleotides line up with TRBD1. The receptor was derived from a man younger than 35 who received the YFV17D yellow fever vaccine. The sequences come from PBMCs, either bulk or a sorted T-cell subset (CD4+, CD8+, memory, or dextramer-sorted; not recorded which), collected on the day of the yellow fever booster vaccination. As DNA, the CDR3 is TGCAGTGCCGAGAGACCGGGACAGGGGCTAGGTGAGCAGTTCTTC. Translation: CSAERPGQGLGEQFF.